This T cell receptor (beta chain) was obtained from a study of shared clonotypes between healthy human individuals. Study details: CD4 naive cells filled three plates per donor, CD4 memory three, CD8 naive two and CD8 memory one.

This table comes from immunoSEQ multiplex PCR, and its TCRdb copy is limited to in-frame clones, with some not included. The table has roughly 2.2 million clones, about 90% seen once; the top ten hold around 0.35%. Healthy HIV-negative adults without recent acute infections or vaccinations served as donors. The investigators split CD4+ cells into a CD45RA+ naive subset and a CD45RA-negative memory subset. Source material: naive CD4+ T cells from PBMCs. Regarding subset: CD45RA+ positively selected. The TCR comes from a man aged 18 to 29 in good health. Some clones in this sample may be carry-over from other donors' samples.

CDR3 sequence (DNA): TGTGCCAGCAGCACTAGGGTTTACTCGGGAGGCGGCCACAATGAGCAGTTCTTC. It encodes CASSTRVYSGGGHNEQFF. This sequence joins TRBV7-2 and TRBJ2-1; TRBD2 aligns across 7 bases. V dropped 5 bases and J dropped 5; count of bases not matched to a gene: 18. There are 18 residues in the CDR3. Germline CDR1 and CDR2: SGHTA and FQGNSA.